These 9 T cell receptor beta chains were sequenced from one sample in a study of Ad26.COV2.S vaccination and SARS-CoV-2 variants. Profiling relied on immunoSEQ multiplex PCR, and the TCRdb table lists in-frame clones only, not all of them. This table holds about 350,000 clones, under 95% found once. The sample consisted of peripheral blood, taken after recovery from COVID-19. These receptors were collected from a human donor who had recovered from COVID-19.

J is TRBJ2-1 and V is TRBV6-2 or TRBV6-3; D possibly corresponds to TRBD2 (5 bases). The CDR3 loop spans 14 amino acids. Germline CDR1 reads MNHEY; CDR2 reads SVGEGT. The germline V and J ends were trimmed by 5 bases and 8 bases, with 16 bases remaining between them. The CDR3 spells CASSPRLDGDEQFF. CDR3 coding DNA: TGTGCCAGCAGTCCACGACTCGACGGGGATGAGCAGTTCTTC.

A note on this clone: Mismatch with germline at one junction end may stem from a read error. The rearrangement joins TRBV4-1 to TRBJ1-1; D might be TRBD1 (5 bases). CDR1 and CDR2 (germline): MGHRA, YSYEKL. The CDR3 sequence is 17 residues long. The DNA for the CDR3 is TGCGCCAGCAGCGAAGAGGGTGGGGGTCTTAAGAACACTGAAGCTTTCTTT. Protein sequence: CASSEEGGGLKNTEAFF.

J is TRBJ1-5 and V is TRBV11-3; TRBD1 agrees at 10 bases. The CDR3 length is 17 residues. V lost 3 bases, J lost 9 bases, and 14 bases stayed unmatched. CDR1 and CDR2 from the germline V gene are SGHNT and YENEEA. CDR3 DNA sequence: TGTGCCAGCAGCTTGACCGGGACAGGGGTCCCCCTTTGGCCCCAGCATTTT. Encoded protein: CASSLTGTGVPLWPQHF.

The chain employs TRBV7-9 and TRBJ1-6, with D unclear. Per germline, CDR1 SEHNR and CDR2 FQNEAQ (reference sequence). V lost 5 bases, J lost 0 bases, and 8 bases lay in between. This CDR3 is built from 15 residues. CDR3 sequence: CASSLDISYNSPLHF. CDR3 bases: TGTGCCAGCAGCCTAGACATCTCCTATAATTCACCCCTCCACTTT. The full variable domain, completed using reference TRBV7-9 and TRBJ1-6, is DTGVSQNPRHKITKRGQNVTFRCDPISEHNRLYWYRQTLGQGPEFLTYFQNEAQLEKSRLLSDRFSAERPKGSFSTLEIQRTEQGDSAMYLCASSLDISYNSPLHFGNGTRLTVT.

The chain couples TRBV7-6 to TRBJ2-6; 11 nucleotides line up with TRBD1. Germline values: CDR1 SGHVS, CDR2 FNYEAQ. The CDR3 sequence is 17 residues long. The ends lost 3 bases at V and 3 bases at J; junction bases unmatched: 4. In DNA form, the CDR3 reads TGTGCCAGCAGCTTGGGACAGGGGGAAAGTGGGGCCAACGTCCTGACTTTC. Translation: CASSLGQGESGANVLTF.

The rearrangement uses TRBV5-6 and TRBJ2-7; tentatively, D is TRBD1 (6 bases). Germline V gene lookup returns CDR1 SGHDT and CDR2 YYEEEE. The ends were cut back, 0 bases at V and 2 bases at J, with 9 bases in the middle. The CDR3 extends over 14 amino acids. The CDR3 bases are TGTGCCAGCAGCTTGGTGGACAGTACCTACGAGCAGTACTTC. It specifies CASSLVDSTYEQYF.

The chain joins TRBV7-2 to TRBJ1-3; no firm D call. The CDR3 sequence is 12 residues long. Germline V lookup: CDR1 SGHTA, CDR2 FQGNSA. V lost 7 bases and J lost 3, with 7 bases in between. CDR3: CASNPYGNTIYF. CDR3 sequence (DNA): TGTGCCAGCAACCCATATGGAAACACCATATATTTT.

The table lists this clone with a count of one. The rearrangement joins TRBV5-6 to TRBJ1-4; D gene ambiguous. Per the germline V gene, CDR1 is SGHDT and CDR2 is YYEEEE. The germline V and J ends were trimmed by 2 bases and 11 bases, with 13 bases remaining between them. This CDR3 has 13 residues. CDR3: CASSFGVGGKLFF. DNA for the CDR3: TGTGCCAGCAGCTTCGGAGTGGGAGGGAAACTGTTTTTT.

The chain uses TRBV7-3 and TRBJ2-3, with D tentatively TRBD2 (6 bases). V gave up 5 bases and J gave up 1 base, with 13 bases separating them. Per the germline V gene, CDR1 is SGHTA and CDR2 is FQGTGA. The CDR3 spans 15 residues. CDR3 sequence reads: CASSLPGTGTDTQYF. Here the CDR3 DNA reads TGTGCCAGCAGCCTGCCCGGGACTGGCACAGATACGCAGTATTTT.